The rows below give T cell receptor beta chains drawn from one sample of a study of blood T cell repertoires in COVID-19. The assay was immunoSEQ multiplex PCR, and TCRdb's table has in-frame clones only and misses some. The sample lists about 350,000 clones; about 90% were seen once. The source material was PBMCs or T cells enriched from blood (not recorded which). The receptors shown here come from a woman aged 25 to 39 who had recovered from COVID-19. Each CDR3 is given with its conserved first and last residue. The order of the fields is J gene, V gene, CDR3 protein.

j_gene: TRBJ2-2; v_gene: TRBV19; CDR3aa: CASSATGFGELFF
j_gene: TRBJ2-7; v_gene: TRBV29-1; CDR3aa: CSVEERARGGTGFYEQYF
j_gene: TRBJ2-3; v_gene: TRBV10-2; CDR3aa: CASSGQRTDTQYF
j_gene: TRBJ2-7; v_gene: TRBV1; CDR3aa: CTSSRDRAPYEQYF
j_gene: TRBJ2-2; v_gene: TRBV27; CDR3aa: CASILGTSGAKFTGELFF
j_gene: TRBJ1-2; v_gene: TRBV4-1; CDR3aa: CASSQDRGWEGGYTF
j_gene: TRBJ1-6; v_gene: TRBV3-1/TRBV3-2; CDR3aa: CASSQDFRGNSPLHF
j_gene: TRBJ1-1; v_gene: TRBV7-9; CDR3aa: CASSQGQGGVAFF
j_gene: TRBJ2-7; v_gene: TRBV5-1; CDR3aa: CASSLEGLPYEQYF
j_gene: TRBJ2-1; v_gene: TRBV5-6; CDR3aa: CASSLQGEQFF
j_gene: TRBJ1-5; v_gene: TRBV19; CDR3aa: CASSIAAGESNQPQHF
j_gene: TRBJ2-1; v_gene: TRBV9; CDR3aa: CASSSSGDGEQFF
j_gene: TRBJ1-6; v_gene: TRBV2; CDR3aa: CASRPGTGENSPLHF
j_gene: TRBJ2-1; v_gene: TRBV19; CDR3aa: CASSEVGGSAYNEQFF
j_gene: TRBJ1-1; v_gene: TRBV5-1; CDR3aa: CASSLVAVNTEAFF
j_gene: TRBJ1-2; v_gene: TRBV4-2; CDR3aa: CASSQGTDYGYTF
j_gene: TRBJ2-6; v_gene: TRBV14; CDR3aa: CASSSRGHSGANVLTF
j_gene: TRBJ1-5; v_gene: TRBV5-1; CDR3aa: CASSLWGESNQPQHF
j_gene: TRBJ2-2; v_gene: TRBV5-1; CDR3aa: CASSLAGGQLTGELFF
j_gene: TRBJ1-1; v_gene: TRBV2; CDR3aa: CASGLSGNTEAFF
j_gene: TRBJ2-7; v_gene: TRBV19; CDR3aa: CASSIQGAVFNEQYF
j_gene: TRBJ2-5; v_gene: TRBV18; CDR3aa: CASSPPATVETQYF
j_gene: TRBJ1-2; v_gene: TRBV20-1; CDR3aa: CSASQTGAYGYTF
j_gene: TRBJ2-5; v_gene: TRBV7-2; CDR3aa: CASSLSGDETQYF
j_gene: TRBJ1-1; v_gene: TRBV19; CDR3aa: CASSITVLNTEAFF
j_gene: TRBJ2-1; v_gene: TRBV18; CDR3aa: CASSLTGSSYNEQFF
j_gene: TRBJ1-1; v_gene: TRBV7-9; CDR3aa: CASSLGRQGRGTEAFF
j_gene: TRBJ2-7; v_gene: TRBV9; CDR3aa: CASSGRTNPYEQYF
j_gene: TRBJ1-4; v_gene: TRBV5-5; CDR3aa: CASSPGQGREKLFF
j_gene: TRBJ2-5; v_gene: TRBV5-4; CDR3aa: CASSLWQGETQYF
j_gene: TRBJ2-7; v_gene: TRBV5-1; CDR3aa: CASSLIEGAFNEQYF
j_gene: TRBJ2-7; v_gene: TRBV7-9; CDR3aa: CASSLITSGGGEQYF
j_gene: TRBJ2-5; v_gene: TRBV27; CDR3aa: CASSLGQGQETQYF
j_gene: TRBJ1-2; v_gene: TRBV5-1; CDR3aa: CASSPDRTYRDYGYTF
j_gene: TRBJ2-7; v_gene: TRBV6-6; CDR3aa: CASSSRQGAYREQYF
j_gene: TRBJ2-1; v_gene: TRBV11-3; CDR3aa: CASSLGALSSYNEQFF